The 12 T cell receptor beta chains given below trace back to one sample, sequenced in a study of blood T cells in healthy people across ages. A J-beta primer mix and a sample-barcoded 5' primer were used in a second PCR of about 7 to 12 cycles. A single record per CDR3 protein comes from TCRdb applying MiXCR to the 5' RACE reads. The profile shows around 700,000 distinct CDR3 sequences, roughly 25% of them singletons. These data were likewise used in another study, on T cells of mothers and their children.

Sequenced sample: blood. The receptors were gathered from a boy between 10 and 17 years old in good health.

The chain joins TRBV11-2 to TRBJ2-6; D not certain. The CDR3 is 13 amino acids. Trimming cost V 5 bases and J 4 bases, with 6 bases left between them. Germline V gene lookup returns CDR1 SGHAT and CDR2 FQNNGV. CDR3: CASSAQGANVLTF. In DNA, the CDR3 is TGTGCCAGCAGCGCCCAGGGGGCCAACGTCCTGACTTTC.

This clonotype has just a few counts. The chain recombines TRBV12-3 or TRBV12-4 with TRBJ1-4; D is uncertain. The CDR3 is made up of 12 amino acids. Trimming took 8 bases from V and 4 from J, leaving 8 bases between them. Here the CDR3 DNA reads TGTGCCAGCTCCCGGTATAATGAAAAACTGTTTTTT. Protein: CASSRYNEKLFF.

The chain joins TRBV7-6 to TRBJ2-7; TRBD2 matches at 10 bases. The germline V gene encodes CDR1 SGHVS and CDR2 FNYEAQ. With 5 bases clipped from V and 2 bases from J, the junction kept 9 bases outside the gene matches. This CDR3 is 16 amino acids long. CDR3 amino acids: CASSATTSGLAYEQYF. CDR3 nucleotide sequence: TGTGCCAGCAGCGCAACGACTAGCGGGTTAGCCTACGAGCAGTACTTC.

The gene calls are TRBV15 and TRBJ1-5, with 7 bases that match TRBD1. The V and J ends lost 5 bases and 5 bases, in that order; junction bases with no gene match: 9. Per the germline V gene, CDR1 is LNHNV and CDR2 is YYDKDF (reference sequence). The CDR3 spans 15 residues. The CDR3 DNA reads as TGTGCCACCAGCGAGGGGGGCAGGGGGGATCAGCCCCAGCATTTT. Its translation is CATSEGGRGDQPQHF.

This clonotype showed up just a few times. V and J are TRBV12-3 or TRBV12-4 and TRBJ1-2, with 9 bases lining up with TRBD1. The CDR3 totals 14 residues. Unmatched junction bases numbered 6, after V lost 5 bases and J lost 5 bases. This CDR3 is CASSPSDRGYGYTF. CDR3 DNA sequence: TGTGCCAGCAGTCCCTCGGACAGGGGTTATGGCTACACCTTC.

The genes are TRBV28 and TRBJ2-1; 7 nucleotides line up with TRBD1. The V and J ends lost 5 bases and 0 bases, in that order; junction bases with no gene match: 4. Germline V lookup: CDR1 MDHEN, CDR2 SYDVKM. This CDR3 contains 15 residues. CDR3 DNA sequence: TGTGCCAGCAGTCGGGACAGACGCTCCTACAATGAGCAGTTCTTC. This gives the protein CASSRDRRSYNEQFF. Full variable domain (missing parts from reference TRBV28 and TRBJ2-1): DVKVTQSSRYLVKRTGEKVFLECVQDMDHENMFWYRQDPGLGLRLIYFSYDVKMKEKGDIPEGYSVSREKKERFSLILESASTNQTSMYLCASSRDRRSYNEQFFGPGTRLTVL.

V usage is TRBV10-3 and J usage is TRBJ1-1, with a tentative D call TRBD1 (6 bases). Trimming took off 3 bases at V and 0 bases at J, with 11 bases between the two ends. Germline V CDR1 and CDR2: ENHRY, SYGVKD. The CDR3 covers 15 residues. The CDR3 DNA is TGTGCCATCAGTGACGGGAGGACAGTGAACACTGAAGCTTTCTTT. Protein sequence: CAISDGRTVNTEAFF.

V is TRBV27 and J is TRBJ2-5, with 7 bases fitting TRBD2. TRBJ2-1 explains the end of the DNA better; the J call may be wrong. This CDR3 is 15 amino acids long. From germline, CDR1 is MNHEY and CDR2 SMNVEV (reference sequence). This chain's CDR3 is CASSLTPGGYNEQFF. Here the CDR3 DNA reads TGTGCCAGCAGTTTAACGCCGGGAGGTTACAATGAGCAGTTCTTC.

A few counts support this clonotype. The rearrangement links TRBV12-5 to TRBJ1-3, with D tentatively TRBD1 (5 bases). V lost 0 bases and J 4 bases, leaving 10 bases between the germline ends. Per the germline V gene, CDR1 is LGHNT and CDR2 is FRNRAP. The CDR3 spans 15 residues. The chain's CDR3 is CASGLVAGPGNTIYF. Here the CDR3 DNA reads TGTGCTAGTGGTTTGGTAGCAGGGCCAGGAAACACCATATATTTT.

V and J are TRBV27 and TRBJ1-5; no clear D. CDR1 is MNHEY and CDR2 is SMNVEV in the germline V gene (reference sequence). CDR3 size: 14 residues. The V end was cut by 5 bases, the J end by 0 bases, with 8 bases between. The CDR3 region is CASSKGISNQPQHF. CDR3 DNA sequence: TGTGCCAGCAGTAAAGGGATTAGCAATCAGCCCCAGCATTTT.

CDR3 loop: CASSPTGREDNEKLFF. The CDR3 DNA follows: TGTGCCAGCAGCCCCACCGGGCGGGAGGATAATGAAAAACTGTTTTTT. The chain carries TRBV3-1 and TRBJ1-4; D uncertain. Looked up from germline, CDR1 is LGHDT and CDR2 is YNNKEL (reference sequence). The ends were cut back, 4 bases at V and 4 bases at J, with 16 bases in the middle. The CDR3 has 16 residues.

Note on this clonotype: A read error may be the cause here, since a much bigger clone is one base away. The V gene is TRBV14, the J gene TRBJ1-4; no firm D call. CDR1 and CDR2 from the germline V gene are SGHDN and FVKESK. CDR3 length equals 15 residues. CDR3 nucleotide sequence: TGTCCCAGCAGCCTTCAGACTGGCGTGGCTGAAAAACTGTTTTTT. It codes for CPSSLQTGVAEKLFF.